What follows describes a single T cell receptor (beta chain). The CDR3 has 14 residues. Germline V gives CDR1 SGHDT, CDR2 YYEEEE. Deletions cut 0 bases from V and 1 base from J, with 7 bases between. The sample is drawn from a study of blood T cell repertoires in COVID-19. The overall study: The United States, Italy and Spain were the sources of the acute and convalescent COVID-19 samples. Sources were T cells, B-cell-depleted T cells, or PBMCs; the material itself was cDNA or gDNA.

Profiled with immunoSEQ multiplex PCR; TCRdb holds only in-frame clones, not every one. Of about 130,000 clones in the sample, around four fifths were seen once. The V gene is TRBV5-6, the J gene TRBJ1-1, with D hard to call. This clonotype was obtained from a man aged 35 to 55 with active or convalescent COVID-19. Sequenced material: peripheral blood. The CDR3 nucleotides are TGTGCCAGCAGCTTGGCGGTTTCGAACACTGAAGCTTTCTTT. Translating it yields CASSLAVSNTEAFF.